The 8 T cell receptor beta chains below were found in one sample sequenced in a study of human T cells and chemical hapten exposure. Time point: patch test 1, 2 weeks after DPC sensitization. Treatment specified: therapeutic diphenylcyclopropenone sensitization with weekly scalp DPC. A single record per CDR3 protein comes from TCRdb applying MiXCR to the RACE reads. The data hold 95,000 to 150,000 distinct CDR3 sequences, with roughly an eighth observed a single time. The input for sequencing was whole blood, taken in connection with sensitization to the hapten diphenylcyclopropenone (DPC). These receptors came from a man in his late teens or twenties with alopecia areata. Some clones in this sample may be carry-over from other donors' samples.

This chain joins TRBV11-2 and TRBJ1-6, with D unclear. Germline V lookup: CDR1 SGHAT, CDR2 FQNNGV. Trimming took off 1 base at V and 10 bases at J, with 5 bases between the two ends. The CDR3 consists of 12 residues. This CDR3 is CASSLGRSPLHF. CDR3 bases: TGTGCCAGCAGCTTAGGCCGCTCACCCCTCCACTTT.

This chain connects TRBV29-1 to TRBJ1-1, with TRBD1 identical over 7 bases. The CDR3 extends over 14 amino acids. Germline V CDR1 and CDR2: SQVTM, ANQGSEA. J lost 7 bases, V lost 1 base, and 9 bases had no gene match. CDR3 nucleotides: TGCAGCGTTGAAGTTAGGGGACAGCCTCTTGAAGCTTTCTTT. Translated: CSVEVRGQPLEAFF.

This clonotype was found many times. The chain uses TRBV5-4 and TRBJ2-7; a possible D gene is TRBD1 (6 bases). The length of the CDR3 is 14 residues. The germline V and J ends were trimmed by 4 bases and 0 bases, with 11 bases remaining between them. Germline CDR1 reads SGHNT; CDR2 reads YYREEE (reference sequence). In nucleotides, the CDR3 is TGTGCCAGCAGCGTCCGGGACAACTCCTACGAGCAGTACTTC. Amino acids: CASSVRDNSYEQYF.

This chain links TRBV6-5 with TRBJ1-2; D is unclear. The CDR3 length is 11 residues. CDR1 MNHEY and CDR2 SVGAGI come from the germline V gene. Trimming pared 5 bases from V and 4 bases from J, leaving 5 bases between. CDR3 protein: CASSSVYGYTF. CDR3 bases: TGTGCCAGCAGTAGCGTCTATGGCTACACCTTC.

The gene calls are TRBV7-6 and TRBJ1-4; 7 positions agree with TRBD1. The ends lost 5 bases at V and 8 bases at J; junction bases unmatched: 5. Germline V gene data show CDR1 as SGHVS and CDR2 as FNYEAQ. The CDR3 covers 13 residues. CDR3 DNA: TGTGCCAGCAGCCCCTGGGACAGAGAAAAACTGTTTTTT. Translation gives CASSPWDREKLFF.

This clonotype was found many times. This chain connects TRBV5-1 to TRBJ2-3, with D possibly being TRBD1 or TRBD2 (6 bases each). Trimming removed 0 bases at V and 2 bases at J, with 10 bases between. The CDR3 sequence is 15 residues long. The germline gives CDR1 SGHRS, CDR2 YFSETQ. The CDR3 here is CASSLVRGATDTQYF. The CDR3 region has the DNA TGCGCCAGCAGCTTGGTGAGGGGGGCCACAGATACGCAGTATTTT.

This chain links TRBV9 with TRBJ1-6, with D unresolved. Germline V gene sequence: CDR1 SGDLS, CDR2 YYNGEE. There are 14 residues in the CDR3. The V gene lost 0 bases and the J gene lost 8 bases, with 9 bases spanning the gap. The CDR3 DNA follows: TGTGCCAGCAGCGTAGGAACACGGGATTCACCCCTCCACTTT. Its translation: CASSVGTRDSPLHF.

V gene TRBV20-1 combines with J gene TRBJ2-7; possibly TRBD2 for D (5 bases). The CDR3 length is 13 residues. Germline V gives CDR1 DFQATT, CDR2 SNEGSKA (reference sequence). Trimming left V 1 base short and J 3 bases short, with 10 bases between. The CDR3 sequence is CSARGGIGYEQYF. For the CDR3, the DNA is TGCAGTGCTAGAGGAGGGATAGGCTACGAGCAGTACTTC.